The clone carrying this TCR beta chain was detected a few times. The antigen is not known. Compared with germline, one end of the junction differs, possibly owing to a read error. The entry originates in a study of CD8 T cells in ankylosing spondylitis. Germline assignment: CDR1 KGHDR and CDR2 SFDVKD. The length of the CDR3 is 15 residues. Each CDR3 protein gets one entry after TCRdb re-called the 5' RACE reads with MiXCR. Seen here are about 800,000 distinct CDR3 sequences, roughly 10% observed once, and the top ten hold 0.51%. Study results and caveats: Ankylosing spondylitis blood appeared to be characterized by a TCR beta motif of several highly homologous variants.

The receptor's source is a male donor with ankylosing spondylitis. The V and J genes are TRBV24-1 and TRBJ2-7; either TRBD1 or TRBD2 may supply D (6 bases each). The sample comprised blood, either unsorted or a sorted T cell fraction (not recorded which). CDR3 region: CATSDPRGPSDEQYF. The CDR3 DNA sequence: TGTGCCACCAGTGATCCTCGGGGGCCCTCCGACGAGCAGTACTTC.